The T cell receptor beta chain described here comes from a study of graft-versus-host responses after intestinal transplantation (TCRdb year 2021). With regard to the full study: The transplants that recipients received were multivisceral, liver-intestinal, or isolated intestinal. Alloreactive clones were identified by sequencing pre-transplant mixed lymphocyte reaction products and comparing these products with unstimulated pre-transplant donor and recipient T cells. A peak of at least 4% donor T cells among recipient peripheral blood mononuclear cells was the definition used for donor T cell macrochimerism. Rather than being sequenced by the commercial service, samples from a few later patients were sequenced in-house on an Illumina MiSeq and processed with MiXCR. After intestinal transplantation, graft-versus-host and host-versus-graft alloreactive T cell clones in the graft, circulation and bone marrow were tracked using bulk TCR-beta CDR3 sequencing. The cohort enrolled 20 to 25 intestinal transplant recipients, one of whom was a retransplant, and a few patients without pretransplant specimens were excluded. Every recipient was given anti-thymocyte globulin induction, then maintenance tacrolimus and steroids for about 3 years. Paper-wide results and their limitations: Conclusions were limited by the relatively low number and heterogeneity of intestinal transplant patients. High GvH to HvG T cell clonal ratios were observed in the allografts of patients with donor T cell macrochimerism. Peak levels of circulating GvH clones were associated with declines in HvG clones early after transplant. GvH clones turned up in recipient bone marrow, with some appearing earlier in ileal mucosa or blood, a pattern consistent with an intestinal mucosal origin.

As concerns this clone: The specificity of this receptor is unknown. No base-level quality is on record; no much larger clone is a single base apart.

In the germline V gene, CDR1 corresponds to MNHEY and CDR2 to SVGAGI. Including the terminal cysteine and phenylalanine, the CDR3 comprises 15 residues. This entry keeps only the CDR3 DNA: 45 bases, framed from base 1. The library was produced with the immunoSEQ multiplex PCR assay. In most patients, genomic DNA was isolated using the Qiagen DNeasy Blood and Tissue Kit and sent frozen to Adaptive Biotechnologies for TCR sequencing. High-throughput TCR-beta CDR3 sequencing of genomic DNA from most patients was performed by Adaptive Biotechnologies. For the original study's pipeline: TCR sequencing data were retrieved from Adaptive's ImmunoSEQ software for 15 to 20 patients, whereas three other patients were processed with MiXCR and VDJtools. To correct CD4 versus CD8 sorting errors, sequences present in both subsets at a frequency ratio below 5:1 were removed. CDR3 nucleotide sequences shared between donor and recipient were removed because their origin could not be assigned. To be classed as alloreactive, a clone needed at least 2-fold expansion over unstimulated cells and a minimum CFSE-low frequency of 0.002% (template counts) or 0.001% (read counts). A clone was considered mappable if detected in the sequenced pre-transplant spleen, lymph node, or MLR CFSE-low populations of the donor or recipient. Cumulative frequency of alloreactive clones was calculated as a percentage of all sequences weighted by copy number. TCRdb's version of the immuneACCESS table is confined to in-frame rearrangements and falls short of the full clone set. An unresolved V gene accounts for under half of the shortfall where checked; the remainder is of unknown origin. V, J and clone size are those of that table, while D and trimming were read from the DNA. The sample contains about 88,000 clones, roughly 90% of them found a single time. The top ten constitute approximately 0.11% of the sample.

The time point label corresponds to: cells obtained before transplantation from donor or recipient. CD3+CD4+ and CD3+CD8+ populations were FACS-sorted from unstimulated pre-transplant donor and recipient cells taken from spleen or lymph nodes. The chain employs TRBV6-5 and TRBJ2-5; matching of 5 bases hints at TRBD2 as the D gene. The J call may be in error: the DNA end matches TRBJ2-7 better. The specimen was unstimulated CD4+ T cells sorted from spleen or lymph node cells, collected before intestinal transplant. The clonotype was recovered from a human donor who received an intestinal transplant. For the CDR3, the sequence is CASSYSRVNSYEQYF. The DNA is TGTGCCAGCAGTTACTCGAGGGTCAATTCCTACGAGCAGTACTTC.